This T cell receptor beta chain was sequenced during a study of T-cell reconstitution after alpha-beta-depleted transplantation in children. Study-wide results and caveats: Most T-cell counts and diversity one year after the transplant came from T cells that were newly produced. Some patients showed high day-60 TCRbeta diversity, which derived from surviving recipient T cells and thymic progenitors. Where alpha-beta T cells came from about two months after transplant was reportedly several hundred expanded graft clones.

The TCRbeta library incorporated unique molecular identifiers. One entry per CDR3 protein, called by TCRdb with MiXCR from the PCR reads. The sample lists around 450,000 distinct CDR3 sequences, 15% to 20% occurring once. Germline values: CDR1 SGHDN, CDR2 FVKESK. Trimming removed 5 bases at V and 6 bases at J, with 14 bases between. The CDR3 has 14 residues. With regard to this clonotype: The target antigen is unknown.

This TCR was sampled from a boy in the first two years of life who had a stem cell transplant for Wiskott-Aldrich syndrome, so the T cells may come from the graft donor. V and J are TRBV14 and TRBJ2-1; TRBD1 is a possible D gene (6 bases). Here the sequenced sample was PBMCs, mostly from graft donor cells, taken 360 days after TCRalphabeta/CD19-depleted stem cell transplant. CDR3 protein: CASSGRTERNEQFF. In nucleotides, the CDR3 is TGTGCCAGCAGCGGCCGGACAGAGCGCAATGAGCAGTTCTTC.